A single sample is the source of the 15 T cell receptor beta chains below, sequenced in a study of T-cell reconstitution after alpha-beta-depleted transplantation in children. Unique molecular identifiers were used to barcode this TCRbeta library. Using its own MiXCR run on the PCR reads, TCRdb lists one record per CDR3 protein. The profile shows about 300,000 distinct CDR3 sequences, about 9.5% of them singletons. Material: PBMCs, obtained before TCRalphabeta/CD19-depleted stem cell transplant. The receptors derive from a boy under two years old with acute myeloid leukemia, due to receive a stem cell transplant.

This clonotype occurred many times. The genes are TRBV7-9 and TRBJ2-1; D unresolved. This CDR3 contains 14 residues. V lost 5 bases to trimming and J lost 5 bases, with 13 bases between them. Looked up from germline, CDR1 is SEHNR and CDR2 is FQNEAQ (reference sequence). The DNA for the CDR3 is TGTGCCAGCAGCCGACCAGGTGGTGACAATGAGCAGTTCTTC. This sequence encodes CASSRPGGDNEQFF.

The V gene is TRBV5-4, the J gene TRBJ2-7, with D perhaps TRBD2 (6 bases). The CDR3 is 13 amino acids. V lost 3 bases and J 9 bases, leaving 16 bases between the germline ends. Germline V gene lookup returns CDR1 SGHNT and CDR2 YYREEE (reference sequence). The CDR3 DNA sequence: TGTGCCAGCAGCTCTGGGTCCAAGGGAGGGCAGTACTTC. Protein: CASSSGSKGGQYF.

CDR3: CSVETQRENSEQYF. DNA of the CDR3: TGCAGCGTTGAAACCCAGCGGGAGAATTCCGAGCAGTACTTC. This rearrangement joins TRBV29-1 to TRBJ2-7, with 8 bases fitting TRBD2. The V gene's germline CDR1 is SQVTM and CDR2 ANQGSEA. Trimming at V came to 2 bases and at J to 6 bases, leaving 9 bases not matched to a gene. The CDR3 extends over 14 amino acids.

This clonotype was recorded at least ten times. The chain joins TRBV29-1 to TRBJ2-1; a weak D match, TRBD2 (6 bases). V was pared by 1 base and J by 3 bases, with 13 bases between. The germline V gene encodes CDR1 SQVTM and CDR2 ANQGSEA. The CDR3 is 15 amino acids. The CDR3 bases are TGCAGCGTTGAAGGAGGCGGGGCCAACTACAATGAGCAGTTCTTC. Translation gives CSVEGGGANYNEQFF.

This clonotype was counted many times. The chain has TRBV5-1 and TRBJ2-5, with TRBD2 matching over 15 bases. This CDR3 has 17 amino acids. Trimming removed 4 bases from V and 5 bases from J; junction bases left unmatched: 9. Per the germline V gene, CDR1 is SGHRS and CDR2 is YFSETQ. The CDR3: CASSQGLAGGRVETQYF. CDR3 coding DNA: TGCGCCAGCAGCCAGGGACTAGCGGGGGGCCGGGTTGAGACCCAGTACTTC.

There are a few counts of this clonotype. The CDR3 spells CASSPTTGRGNQPQHF. DNA of the CDR3: TGTGCCAGCAGCCCCACGACAGGGAGGGGCAATCAGCCCCAGCATTTT. The chain uses TRBV6-1 and TRBJ1-5; 7 positions match TRBD1. V lost 6 bases and J lost 2; bases outside the gene matches: 10. The CDR3 is 16 residues long. Germline CDR1 and CDR2: MNHNS and SASEGT.

This clonotype was detected many times. The chain has TRBV4-2 and TRBJ1-5; D is possibly TRBD1 (5 bases). Germline CDR1 and CDR2: LGHNA and YNFKEQ. Deletions cut 1 base from V and 4 bases from J, with 8 bases between. The CDR3 runs to 14 residues. CDR3 DNA: TGTGCCAGCAGCCAAGGGGACCTTAATCAGCCCCAGCATTTT. Amino acids: CASSQGDLNQPQHF.

This clonotype appeared many times. The V call is TRBV21-1, the J call TRBJ1-2. TRBV21-1 constitutes a pseudogene. The CDR3 contains 10 residues. The CDR3 coding sequence is TGTGCCAGCAGCAAGGATGGCTACACCTTC. Protein product: CASSKDGYTF.

The genes are TRBV20-1 and TRBJ1-2, with 7 bases aligning to TRBD1. The CDR3 length is 17 residues. Trimming removed 3 bases from V and 6 bases from J; junction bases left unmatched: 19. Germline CDR1 DFQATT, CDR2 SNEGSKA (reference sequence). This CDR3 is CSARLPLRQGGRHGYTF. CDR3 DNA sequence: TGCAGTGCTAGGTTACCACTTCGACAGGGTGGACGTCATGGCTACACCTTC.

V is TRBV19 and J is TRBJ2-7; D gene uncertain. From germline, CDR1 is LNHDA and CDR2 SQIVND (reference sequence). CDR3 length equals 13 residues. V shed 0 bases and J shed 2 bases, with 5 bases lying between them. CDR3 sequence reads: CASSIDFPYEQYF. CDR3 DNA sequence: TGTGCCAGTAGTATAGATTTTCCCTACGAGCAGTACTTC.

This clonotype has a count of ten or more. V and J are TRBV11-2 and TRBJ1-4, with a tentative D call TRBD1 (6 bases). The germline gives CDR1 SGHAT, CDR2 FQNNGV. The CDR3 sequence is 14 residues long. V lost 0 bases and J lost 7, with 9 bases in between. This chain's CDR3 is CASSLDRGPEKLFF. The DNA of the CDR3 is TGTGCCAGCAGCTTAGACAGGGGCCCTGAAAAACTGTTTTTT. Variable domain in full (rest from reference TRBV11-2 and TRBJ1-4): EAGVAQSPRYKIIEKRQSVAFWCNPISGHATLYWYQQILGQGPKLLIQFQNNGVVDDSQLPKDRFSAERLKGVDSTLKIQPAKLEDSAVYLCASSLDRGPEKLFFGSGTQLSVL.

This clonotype was counted ten times or more. This chain connects TRBV5-1 to TRBJ2-2; 11 nucleotides match TRBD2. The V and J ends lost 0 bases and 3 bases, in that order; junction bases with no gene match: 13. Germline V gene sequence: CDR1 SGHRS, CDR2 YFSETQ. The CDR3 sequence is 20 residues long. The CDR3 DNA reads as TGCGCCAGCAGCTTGGGGTCTAGCGGGGGGCCACTCCGCGACACCGGGGAGCTGTTTTTT. Encoded protein: CASSLGSSGGPLRDTGELFF.

Concerning this clonotype: Being one base from a much bigger clone, this may be a read error. V is TRBV7-8 and J is TRBJ2-7, with 9 bases matching TRBD2. Germline CDR1 and CDR2: SGHVS and FQNEAQ. This CDR3 contains 16 residues. V trimming: 3 bases; J trimming: 3 bases; junction bases outside the gene matches: 9. CDR3 DNA: TGTGCCAGCAGCTTTGGGCTAGCGGGGCCCTACTACGAGCAGTACTTC. Its translation: CASSFGLAGPYYEQYF.

This clonotype was counted many times. J is TRBJ1-3 and V is TRBV7-9; D unclear. Between the trimmed V and J ends, which lost 4 bases and 2 bases, there was a span of 12 bases. The V gene's germline CDR1 is SEHNR and CDR2 FQNEAQ (reference sequence). CDR3 length equals 15 residues. The DNA for the CDR3 is TGTGCCAGCAGCTCCACCGGTGGGGCTGGAAACACCATATATTTT. Its translation is CASSSTGGAGNTIYF.

The chain has TRBV28 and TRBJ2-7, with 10 bases that match TRBD1. The CDR3 is 15 residues long. The germline V gene encodes CDR1 MDHEN and CDR2 SYDVKM. Losses at the gene ends were 1 base for V and 3 bases for J; bases not matched to a gene: 3. CDR3 in amino acids: CASSLLTGGDYEQYF. The CDR3 region has the DNA TGTGCCAGCAGTTTATTGACAGGGGGCGACTACGAGCAGTACTTC.